This entry features one T cell receptor beta chain sequence. Its antigen is unknown. The data are from a study of a mutant IDH1 vaccine in newly diagnosed glioma. Study-wide background: Mean patient age was around 40 years; approximately 62% were male and 37.5% female.

Time point: week 11, during vaccination. A single vaccine dose contained 300 ug of mutant IDH1 20-mer peptide, and topical imiquimod was used with it. The table came from immunoSEQ multiplex PCR; TCRdb's copy has only in-frame clones and leaves some out. The sample yields some 120,000 clones, roughly 75% seen once. This specimen consisted of PBMCs, obtained from a glioma patient whose treatment included an IDH1 peptide vaccine. This TCR was sampled from a man aged 35 to 55 with glioma.

This CDR3 is CASSLVEGPYNEQFF. CDR3 sequence (DNA): TGCGCCAGCAGCCTTGTTGAGGGTCCCTACAATGAGCAGTTCTTC. The V gene is TRBV4-1, the J gene TRBJ2-1; possible D gene TRBD2, 5 bases. Germline V CDR1 and CDR2: MGHRA, YSYEKL. This CDR3 has 15 amino acids. With 4 bases removed from V and 2 bases from J, the gap between germline ends came to 12 bases.